One and the same sample provided the 17 T cell receptor beta chains below, sequenced in a study of blood T cells in healthy people across ages. Using a J-beta primer mix together with a sample-barcoded 5' primer, a second PCR was run for about 7 to 12 cycles. TCRdb reprocessed the 5' RACE reads via MiXCR and lists one record per CDR3 protein. The table lists 650,000 to 900,000 distinct CDR3 sequences, about 62% of them singletons, with about a quarter in the top ten. Sequencing used blood. The origin of the receptors is a man aged 25-45 years in good health.

Comment on this clonotype: Relative to the germline gene, one junction end is altered; a read error may explain this. The V call is TRBV6-1, the J call TRBJ2-1; possible D gene TRBD2, 6 bases. Germline V lookup: CDR1 MNHNS, CDR2 SASEGT. CDR3 length: 16 amino acids. CDR3 bases: TGTGCCAACAGTGAAGCTCTCGGGGGTCCGATCGATGAGCAGTTCTTC. Amino acids: CANSEALGGPIDEQFF.

The V call is TRBV27, the J call TRBJ1-5; D not certain. Trimming left V 2 bases short and J 6 bases short, with 14 bases between. Germline values: CDR1 MNHEY, CDR2 SMNVEV (reference sequence). The CDR3 consists of 15 residues. CDR3 region: CASSLLGDGIQPQHF. CDR3 in DNA: TGTGCCAGCAGTTTACTGGGTGATGGTATTCAGCCCCAGCATTTT.

The chain joins TRBV13 to TRBJ1-6; TRBD1 might be the D (5 bases). V dropped 4 bases and J dropped 8 bases, with 12 bases sitting between them. CDR3 length equals 14 residues. Germline-derived CDR1 and CDR2 are PRHDT and FYEKMQ (reference sequence). The CDR3 coding sequence is TGTGCCAGCAGCTACGACAGCGCCCATTCACCCCTCCACTTT. Translated, it gives CASSYDSAHSPLHF. Supplemented by reference TRBV13 and TRBJ1-6, the full variable domain reads AAGVIQSPRHLIKEKRETATLKCYPIPRHDTVYWYQQGPGQDPQFLISFYEKMQSDKGSIPDRFSAQQFSDYHSELNMSSLELGDSALYFCASSYDSAHSPLHFGNGTRLTVT.

To note about this clonotype: A much larger clone is a single base away; this may be a read error. The rearrangement links TRBV7-3 to TRBJ2-1, with D possibly being TRBD1 or TRBD2 (6 bases each). The germline V gene has CDR1 SGHTA and CDR2 FQGTGA. The CDR3 consists of 16 residues. CDR3 residues: CASSSYGGGGYSEQFF. CDR3 bases: TGTGCCAGCAGCTCATACGGGGGTGGGGGCTACAGTGAGCAGTTCTTC.

This clonotype was counted only a few times. This rearrangement joins TRBV13 to TRBJ1-2; D unresolved. There are 14 residues in the CDR3. Germline-derived CDR1 and CDR2 are PRHDT and FYEKMQ (reference sequence). Trimming pared 4 bases from V and 6 bases from J, leaving 15 bases between. CDR3 protein: CASSSSTAWDGYTF. In nucleotides, the CDR3 is TGTGCCAGCAGCTCCTCGACGGCCTGGGATGGCTACACCTTC.

This clonotype appeared a few times. The chain uses TRBV4-2 and TRBJ1-2; possible D gene TRBD1, 5 bases. Germline V gene sequence: CDR1 LGHNA, CDR2 YNFKEQ. V dropped 0 bases and J dropped 4 bases, with 12 bases sitting between them. The CDR3 contains 15 residues. CDR3 residues: CASSQEGHQVYGYTF. CDR3 nucleotides: TGTGCCAGCAGCCAAGAAGGACACCAAGTCTATGGCTACACCTTC.

The chain joins TRBV20-1 to TRBJ2-7; D might be TRBD2 (6 bases). The germline gives CDR1 DFQATT, CDR2 SNEGSKA (reference sequence). V dropped 2 bases and J dropped 6 bases, with 14 bases sitting between them. This CDR3 has 13 residues. For the CDR3, the DNA is TGCAGTGCTAGATGGACGGACGGGGGCGAGCAGTACTTC. Protein: CSARWTDGGEQYF.

The chain carries TRBV2 and TRBJ2-1; unclear D gene. The CDR3 loop spans 15 amino acids. CDR1 and CDR2 from the germline V gene are SNHLY and FYNNEI. Trimming took 3 bases from V and 0 from J, leaving 9 bases between them. The CDR3 spells CASSDDGRSYNEQFF. The CDR3 DNA reads as TGTGCCAGCAGTGATGACGGCCGCTCCTACAATGAGCAGTTCTTC. Variable domain in full (rest from reference TRBV2 and TRBJ2-1): EPEVTQTPSHQVTQMGQEVILRCVPISNHLYFYWYRQILGQKVEFLVSFYNNEISEKSEIFDDQFSVERPDGSNFTLKIRSTKLEDSAMYFCASSDDGRSYNEQFFGPGTRLTVL.

V usage is TRBV6-2 or TRBV6-3 and J usage is TRBJ2-5; D gene uncertain. CDR3 length: 14 amino acids. Trimming stripped 2 bases from V and 1 base from J, with 8 bases between. The germline V gene has CDR1 MNHEY and CDR2 SVGEGT. DNA of the CDR3: TGTGCCAGCAGTTACCGGGCCCCCCAAGAGACCCAGTACTTC. Translating it yields CASSYRAPQETQYF.

V gene TRBV2 combines with J gene TRBJ2-7, with a possible D match to TRBD1 (6 bases). V lost 7 bases to trimming and J lost 2 bases, with 18 bases between them. Germline V gives CDR1 SNHLY, CDR2 FYNNEI. The CDR3 consists of 15 residues. The CDR3 is CASIGVTGTTYEQYF. Written as DNA, the CDR3 is TGTGCCAGCATTGGTGTGACAGGTACTACCTACGAGCAGTACTTC. The full variable domain, in which reference TRBV2 and TRBJ2-7 provide the parts outside the CDR3, is EPEVTQTPSHQVTQMGQEVILRCVPISNHLYFYWYRQILGQKVEFLVSFYNNEISEKSEIFDDQFSVERPDGSNFTLKIRSTKLEDSAMYFCASIGVTGTTYEQYFGPGTRLTVT.

CDR3 in amino acids: CASSYPRSGGDGETQYF. Here the CDR3 DNA reads TGTGCCAGCAGTTACCCACGCTCTGGCGGGGATGGGGAGACCCAGTACTTC. This chain joins TRBV6-5 and TRBJ2-5, with TRBD2 as a possible D gene (6 bases). Looked up from germline, CDR1 is MNHEY and CDR2 is SVGAGI. The CDR3 sequence is 17 residues long. Deletions cut 2 bases from V and 5 bases from J, with 21 bases between.

This clonotype was counted only a few times. The chain employs TRBV20-1 and TRBJ1-2; tentatively, D is TRBD1 (6 bases). V lost 2 bases to trimming and J lost 0 bases, with 10 bases between them. CDR3 length equals 14 residues. Germline V gene lookup returns CDR1 DFQATT and CDR2 SNEGSKA (reference sequence). This CDR3 reads CSARPRGPNYGYTF. The CDR3 coding sequence is TGCAGTGCTAGACCCAGGGGTCCTAACTATGGCTACACCTTC.

This clonotype was detected only a few times. Here the CDR3 reads CASSQVASGYNEQFF. The CDR3, as DNA: TGCGCCAGCAGCCAAGTCGCTTCGGGTTACAATGAGCAGTTCTTC. The chain employs TRBV4-3 and TRBJ2-1; no clear D. The CDR3 covers 15 residues. V lost 1 base and J 4 bases, leaving 11 bases between the germline ends. CDR1 is LGHNA, CDR2 YSLEER, per germline.

The V and J genes are TRBV24-1 and TRBJ2-7; weak D call: TRBD2 (5 bases). The germline V gene encodes CDR1 KGHDR and CDR2 SFDVKD. The CDR3 covers 14 residues. V shed 0 bases and J shed 7 bases, with 12 bases lying between them. As DNA, the CDR3 is TGTGCCACCAGTGATTTGTGGGATCCGGGGGAGCAGTACTTC. Amino acid sequence: CATSDLWDPGEQYF.

V usage is TRBV28 and J usage is TRBJ2-7; 9 nucleotides line up with TRBD1. Germline loops: CDR1 MDHEN, CDR2 SYDVKM. V shed 2 bases, J shed 6 bases, and the junction held 5 bases outside the gene matches. The CDR3 contains 14 residues. CDR3 sequence (DNA): TGTGCCAGCAGTTTAGCCAGACAGGGGGGCGAGCAGTACTTC. Residues: CASSLARQGGEQYF.

The rearrangement links TRBV29-1 to TRBJ2-4, with 9 bases aligning to TRBD2. The J call is doubtful: the DNA matches TRBJ2-7 better. The CDR3 is 13 residues long. CDR1 is SQVTM, CDR2 ANQGSEA, per germline. The DNA of the CDR3 is TGCAGCGTTCTCCCTAGCGGGGCCTACGAGCAGTACTTC. This translates into CSVLPSGAYEQYF.

Only one count was recorded for this clonotype. J is TRBJ1-6 and V is TRBV12-3 or TRBV12-4; tentative D call: TRBD1 (6 bases). Trimming took 6 bases from V and 5 from J, leaving 14 bases between them. The CDR3 runs to 15 residues. The CDR3 coding sequence is TGTGCCAGCAGCCCCCGGACAGTCGATAATTCACCCCTCCACTTT. It specifies CASSPRTVDNSPLHF.